These 23 T cell receptor beta chains originate from one sample sequenced in a study of OX40 agonist ivuxolimab in advanced cancers. Data came from immunoSEQ multiplex PCR; TCRdb stores just in-frame clones and leaves some out. The sample has 30,000 to 45,000 clones, over 60% seen once. The material was CD4+ or CD8+ T cells sorted from blood, obtained in a trial of the OX40 agonist ivuxolimab. These receptors all stem from an adult with an advanced solid tumor such as melanoma, head and neck, liver or kidney cancer.

The V and J genes are TRBV21-1 and TRBJ2-4. TRBV21-1 is deemed a pseudogene. The CDR3 consists of 10 residues. This CDR3 is CASTLGPSHF. The CDR3 nucleotides are TGTGCCAGCACCTTGGGACCCAGTCACTTC.

The V call is TRBV30, the J call TRBJ2-5; D is unresolved. The CDR3 is made up of 13 amino acids. Germline V gene lookup returns CDR1 GTSNPN and CDR2 SVGIG (reference sequence). V lost 5 bases to trimming and J lost 5 bases, with 15 bases between them. CDR3 coding DNA: TGTGCCTGGGGGGTCCGAGCGTGGGAGACCCAGTACTTC. Protein: CAWGVRAWETQYF.

V and J are TRBV19 and TRBJ2-1; 13 nucleotides line up with TRBD2. CDR3 length equals 14 residues. With V trimmed by 6 bases and J by 7 bases, 3 bases remained unmatched. Germline V gives CDR1 LNHDA, CDR2 SQIVND (reference sequence). CDR3 nucleotides: TGTGCCAGTAGCTGGACTAGCGGGGGAAATGAGCAGTTCTTC. Its translation is CASSWTSGGNEQFF. The full variable domain, with the rest looked up from reference TRBV19 and TRBJ2-1, is DGGITQSPKYLFRKEGQNVTLSCEQNLNHDAMYWYRQDPGQGLRLIYYSQIVNDFQKGDIAEGYSVSREKKESFPLTVTSAQKNPTAFYLCASSWTSGGNEQFFGPGTRLTVL.

This clone was seen only a few times. The chain couples TRBV11-1 to TRBJ2-5; TRBD2 aligns across 13 bases. The CDR3 loop spans 14 amino acids. With V trimmed by 11 bases and J by 2 bases, 5 bases remained unmatched. CDR1 SGHAT and CDR2 FQDESV come from the germline V gene (reference sequence). The CDR3 spells CAGLAGDRQETQYF. The DNA of the CDR3 is TGTGCCGGACTAGCGGGAGATCGGCAAGAGACCCAGTACTTC.

This clone was picked up one time. This sequence joins TRBV2 and TRBJ1-4; no clear D gene. CDR1 and CDR2 (germline): SNHLY, FYNNEI. Trimming cost V 3 bases and J 7 bases, with 0 bases left between them. This CDR3 has 10 residues. The CDR3 sequence: CASSDEKLFF. CDR3 DNA sequence: TGTGCCAGCAGTGATGAAAAACTGTTTTTT.

This clone was recorded only once. The chain couples TRBV2 to TRBJ1-5; D perhaps matches TRBD1 (5 bases). CDR1 is SNHLY, CDR2 FYNNEI, per germline. Trimming pared 5 bases from V and 4 bases from J, leaving 15 bases between. The CDR3 consists of 15 residues. The CDR3 DNA follows: TGTGCCAGCAGTTGGAGGGGACGGGAAAATCAGCCCCAGCATTTT. It is translated as CASSWRGRENQPQHF.

The CDR3 spells CASSPSTGDLSPLHF. The CDR3 DNA reads as TGTGCCAGCAGTCCGTCTACAGGGGATTTGTCACCCCTCCACTTT. V gene TRBV28 combines with J gene TRBJ1-6; 7 bases line up with TRBD1. Losses at the gene ends were 5 bases for V and 10 bases for J; bases not matched to a gene: 11. Germline CDR1 MDHEN, CDR2 SYDVKM. This CDR3 contains 15 residues.

This clone was counted a few times. V usage is TRBV18 and J usage is TRBJ2-7, with TRBD2 as a possible D gene (6 bases). The CDR3 is 14 residues long. V was clipped by 6 bases and J by 5 bases, with 17 bases between them. Per germline, CDR1 KGHSH and CDR2 LQKENI. CDR3 sequence (DNA): TGTGCCAGCTCCCTTGGGGGGAGGTTCGACGAGCAGTACTTC. Translating gives CASSLGGRFDEQYF.

This chain joins TRBV27 and TRBJ1-2, with 9 nucleotides matching TRBD1. Germline assignment: CDR1 MNHEY and CDR2 SMNVEV (reference sequence). V dropped 3 bases and J dropped 5; count of bases not matched to a gene: 13. The CDR3 covers 17 residues. This CDR3 is CASSFRDRVGRGYGYTF. DNA of the CDR3: TGTGCCAGCAGTTTTAGGGACAGGGTTGGAAGAGGGTATGGCTACACCTTC.

DNA for the CDR3: TGCGCCAGCAGCTTTGGAAGGGGTGATAACACCGGGGAGCTGTTTTTT. Translating gives CASSFGRGDNTGELFF. The chain employs TRBV5-1 and TRBJ2-2; TRBD1 might be the D (5 bases). CDR1 is SGHRS, CDR2 YFSETQ, per germline. V was pared by 2 bases and J by 2 bases, with 13 bases between. The CDR3 runs to 16 residues.

This chain uses TRBV28 with TRBJ2-1, with D tentatively TRBD2 (7 bases). Between the trimmed V and J ends, which lost 4 bases and 12 bases, there was a span of 22 bases. Germline lookup yields CDR1 MDHEN and CDR2 SYDVKM. The CDR3 length is 15 residues. The CDR3 DNA is TGTGCCAGCAGTTCGAGGGGGGGGGCCACCCTAAGGCAGTTCTTC. It translates to CASSSRGGATLRQFF.

The chain has TRBV9 and TRBJ1-1; TRBD1 matches 7 bases. V trimming: 4 bases; J trimming: 5 bases; junction bases outside the gene matches: 11. The CDR3 extends over 15 amino acids. In germline, CDR1 is SGDLS, CDR2 YYNGEE. CDR3: CASSPRQGRETEAFF. In nucleotides, the CDR3 is TGTGCCAGCAGCCCCCGACAGGGTCGAGAAACTGAAGCTTTCTTT.

The chain employs TRBV5-6 and TRBJ2-7, with D possibly being TRBD1 (5 bases). CDR1 is SGHDT and CDR2 is YYEEEE in the germline V gene. V lost 2 bases and J lost 3, with 15 bases in between. The CDR3 extends over 15 amino acids. CDR3 protein: CASSLAPGQNYEQYF. The CDR3 nucleotides read TGTGCCAGCAGCTTAGCACCAGGACAAAACTACGAGCAGTACTTC.

The CDR3 sequence: CASSAQGIQETQYF. The CDR3 DNA reads as TGTGCCAGCAGCGCACAGGGGATACAAGAGACCCAGTACTTC. The chain combines TRBV4-2 with TRBJ2-5, with TRBD1 identical over 7 bases. After removal of 5 bases from V and 2 bases from J, the junction contained 5 bases not matched to a gene. The CDR3 spans 14 residues. CDR1 is LGHNA, CDR2 YNFKEQ, per germline.

The V and J genes are TRBV9 and TRBJ2-5; D may be TRBD2 (5 bases). The ends were cut back, 0 bases at V and 3 bases at J, with 12 bases in the middle. CDR1 and CDR2 from the germline V gene are SGDLS and YYNGEE. The CDR3 has 15 residues. In nucleotides, the CDR3 is TGTGCCAGCAGCGTAGGAGGGTTTGGGGAAGAGACCCAGTACTTC. This codes for CASSVGGFGEETQYF.

The chain couples TRBV2 to TRBJ1-5, with 9 nucleotides matching TRBD1. Germline V gene lookup returns CDR1 SNHLY and CDR2 FYNNEI. The V segment lost 5 bases and the J segment 3 bases; nucleotides outside the gene matches: 5. This CDR3 has 15 residues. Here the CDR3 DNA reads TGTGCCAGCAGTCCACAGGGGGCCGACAATCAGCCCCAGCATTTT. Its protein is CASSPQGADNQPQHF. The variable domain in full, completed from reference TRBV2 and TRBJ1-5, reads EPEVTQTPSHQVTQMGQEVILRCVPISNHLYFYWYRQILGQKVEFLVSFYNNEISEKSEIFDDQFSVERPDGSNFTLKIRSTKLEDSAMYFCASSPQGADNQPQHFGDGTRLSIL.

The J gene is TRBJ2-7, the V gene TRBV6-1, with 13 bases that match TRBD2. V lost 7 bases to trimming and J lost 6 bases; unmatched junction nucleotides: 9. CDR3 length: 15 residues. In germline, CDR1 is MNHNS, CDR2 SASEGT. In nucleotides, the CDR3 is TGTGCCAGCATCAAACTAGCGGGAGGGCCGTTCGAGCAGTACTTC. Protein sequence: CASIKLAGGPFEQYF.

The rearrangement joins TRBV4-2 to TRBJ2-1; D call uncertain. The CDR3 has 14 amino acids. The V and J ends lost 4 bases and 9 bases respectively, with 16 bases between them. Germline V gene data show CDR1 as LGHNA and CDR2 as YNFKEQ. The DNA of the CDR3 is TGTGCCAGCAGCCTAAGAGCAGACGAGCGTGAGCAGTTCTTC. Its translation is CASSLRADEREQFF.

This rearrangement joins TRBV2 to TRBJ1-1; TRBD1 is a possible D gene (6 bases). Germline loops: CDR1 SNHLY, CDR2 FYNNEI. With 8 bases removed from V and 1 base from J, the gap between germline ends came to 17 bases. CDR3 size: 15 residues. The CDR3 sequence: CASLLGPGANTEAFF. In DNA form, the CDR3 reads TGTGCCAGCCTTCTCGGCCCGGGGGCGAACACTGAAGCTTTCTTT.

This chain connects TRBV5-4 to TRBJ2-1; the D gene is possibly TRBD2 (6 bases). Germline values: CDR1 SGHNT, CDR2 YYREEE (reference sequence). The CDR3 loop spans 12 amino acids. V lost 4 bases, J lost 10 bases, and 12 bases lay in between. CDR3 in amino acids: CASSGGTGEQFF. CDR3 DNA sequence: TGTGCCAGCAGCGGGGGGACGGGGGAGCAGTTCTTC.

This clone showed up just once. The J gene is TRBJ2-1, the V gene TRBV5-8, with TRBD2 matching over 8 bases. With V trimmed by 0 bases and J by 0 bases, 2 bases remained unmatched. The CDR3 is made up of 16 amino acids. Germline V gene sequence: CDR1 SGHTS, CDR2 YDEGEE. CDR3 coding DNA: TGTGCCAGCAGCTTGGAGCGGGGGAGCTCCTACAATGAGCAGTTCTTC. This codes for CASSLERGSSYNEQFF.

The chain carries TRBV10-3 and TRBJ2-1; 11 nucleotides line up with TRBD2. The CDR3 consists of 13 residues. Germline loops: CDR1 ENHRY, CDR2 SYGVKD. Unmatched junction bases numbered 4, after V lost 10 bases and J lost 5 bases. Here the CDR3 DNA reads TGTGCCACCGGGACTAGCGGCAACAATGAGCAGTTCTTC. Residues: CATGTSGNNEQFF.

This rearrangement joins TRBV27 to TRBJ2-2; no definite D call. From germline, CDR1 is MNHEY and CDR2 SMNVEV (reference sequence). Trimming took off 2 bases at V and 6 bases at J, with 4 bases between the two ends. The CDR3 extends over 12 amino acids. Here the CDR3 DNA reads TGTGCCAGCAGTTTAAAGGCCGGGGAGCTGTTTTTT. It is translated as CASSLKAGELFF.